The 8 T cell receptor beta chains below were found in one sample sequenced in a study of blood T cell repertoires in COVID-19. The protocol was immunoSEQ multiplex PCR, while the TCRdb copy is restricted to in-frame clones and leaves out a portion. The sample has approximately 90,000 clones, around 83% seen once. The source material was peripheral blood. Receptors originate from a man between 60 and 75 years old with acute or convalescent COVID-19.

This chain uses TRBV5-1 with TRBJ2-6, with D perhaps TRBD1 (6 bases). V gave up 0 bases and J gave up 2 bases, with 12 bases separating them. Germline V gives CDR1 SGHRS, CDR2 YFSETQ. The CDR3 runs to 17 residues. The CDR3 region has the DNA TGCGCCAGCAGCTTGGCCACAGGGAACCCTGGGGCCAACGTCCTGACTTTC. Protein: CASSLATGNPGANVLTF.

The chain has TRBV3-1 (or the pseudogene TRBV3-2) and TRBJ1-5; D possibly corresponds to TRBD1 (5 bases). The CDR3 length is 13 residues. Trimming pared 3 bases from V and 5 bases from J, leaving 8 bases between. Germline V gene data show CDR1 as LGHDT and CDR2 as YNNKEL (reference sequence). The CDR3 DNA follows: TGTGCCAGCAGCCACACAGGAGATCAGCCCCAGCATTTT. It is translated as CASSHTGDQPQHF.

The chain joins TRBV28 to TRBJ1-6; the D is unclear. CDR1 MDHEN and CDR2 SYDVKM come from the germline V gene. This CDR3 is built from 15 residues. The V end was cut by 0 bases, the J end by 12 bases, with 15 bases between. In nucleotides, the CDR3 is TGTGCCAGCAGTTTATGGGTTGGAGTGAGGGAACCCCTCCACTTT. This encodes CASSLWVGVREPLHF. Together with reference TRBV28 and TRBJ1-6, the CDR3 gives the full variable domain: DVKVTQSSRYLVKRTGEKVFLECVQDMDHENMFWYRQDPGLGLRLIYFSYDVKMKEKGDIPEGYSVSREKKERFSLILESASTNQTSMYLCASSLWVGVREPLHFGNGTRLTVT.

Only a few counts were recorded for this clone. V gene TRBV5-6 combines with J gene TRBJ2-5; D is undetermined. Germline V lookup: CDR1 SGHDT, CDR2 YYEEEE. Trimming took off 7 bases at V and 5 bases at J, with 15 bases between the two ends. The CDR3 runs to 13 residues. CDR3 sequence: CASVNRNRETQYF. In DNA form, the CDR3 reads TGTGCCAGCGTTAACCGTAATCGGGAGACCCAGTACTTC.

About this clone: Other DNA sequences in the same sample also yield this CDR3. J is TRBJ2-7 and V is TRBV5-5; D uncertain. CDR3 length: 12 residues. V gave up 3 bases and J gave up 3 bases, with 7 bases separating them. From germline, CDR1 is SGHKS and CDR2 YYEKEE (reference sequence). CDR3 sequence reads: CASSSAGYEQYV. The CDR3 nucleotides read TGTGCCAGCAGCTCGGCAGGCTACGAGCAGTACGTC.

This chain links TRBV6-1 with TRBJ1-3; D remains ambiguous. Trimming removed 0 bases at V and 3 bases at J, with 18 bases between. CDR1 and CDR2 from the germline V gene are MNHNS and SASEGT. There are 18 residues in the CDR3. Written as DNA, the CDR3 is TGTGCCAGCAGTGAAGCCATTCGAAGTGGGCTAATTGGAAACACCATATATTTT. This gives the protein CASSEAIRSGLIGNTIYF.

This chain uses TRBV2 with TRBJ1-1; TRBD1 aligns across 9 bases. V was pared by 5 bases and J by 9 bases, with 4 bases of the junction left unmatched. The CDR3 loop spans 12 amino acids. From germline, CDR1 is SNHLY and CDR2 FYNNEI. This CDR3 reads CASSTGTGQAFF. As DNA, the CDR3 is TGTGCCAGCAGTACCGGGACAGGGCAAGCTTTCTTT.

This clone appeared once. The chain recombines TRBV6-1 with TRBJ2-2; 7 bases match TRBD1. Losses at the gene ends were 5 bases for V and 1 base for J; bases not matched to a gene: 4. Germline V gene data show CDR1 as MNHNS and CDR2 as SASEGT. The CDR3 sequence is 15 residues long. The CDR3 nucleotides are TGTGCCAGCAGTTCACGACAGGGGAACACCGGGGAGCTGTTTTTT. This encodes CASSSRQGNTGELFF.